These 7 T cell receptor beta chains came from one sample sequenced in a study of shared clonotypes between healthy human individuals. Sequencing used immunoSEQ multiplex PCR; TCRdb keeps in-frame clones, though not all of them. The repertoire consists of around 690,000 clones, with about 90% occurring once and the leading ten covering more than 30%. Sequences were obtained from memory CD8+ T cells from PBMCs. The subset is: CD45RO+ cells pooled with CCR7-negative TemRA cells. Receptors were obtained from a man aged 18 to 30 in good health. Some clones in this sample may be carry-over from other donors' samples.

The chain couples TRBV11-2 to TRBJ1-1; no clear D gene. The CDR3 is 12 amino acids. Germline V lookup: CDR1 SGHAT, CDR2 FQNNGV. V dropped 5 bases and J dropped 4 bases, with 8 bases sitting between them. The chain's CDR3 is CASSPRSTEAFF. The CDR3 nucleotides read TGTGCCAGCAGCCCTCGGTCCACTGAAGCTTTCTTT. The variable domain in full, with the rest retrieved from reference TRBV11-2 and TRBJ1-1, is EAGVAQSPRYKIIEKRQSVAFWCNPISGHATLYWYQQILGQGPKLLIQFQNNGVVDDSQLPKDRFSAERLKGVDSTLKIQPAKLEDSAVYLCASSPRSTEAFFGQGTRLTVV.

This rearrangement joins TRBV4-1 to TRBJ1-2, with D possibly TRBD1 on 6 matching bases. The V gene's germline CDR1 is MGHRA and CDR2 YSYEKL. Trimming took off 0 bases at V and 4 bases at J, with 21 bases between the two ends. This CDR3 comprises 18 residues. CDR3 region: CASSQDRQGSEGSYGYTF. In DNA, the CDR3 is TGCGCCAGCAGCCAAGATCGGCAGGGGTCTGAGGGGAGCTATGGCTACACCTTC.

The J gene is TRBJ2-7, the V gene TRBV6-1, with 9 bases identical to TRBD1. Germline V gene lookup returns CDR1 MNHNS and CDR2 SASEGT. The J segment lost 4 bases and the V segment lost 6 bases, leaving 10 bases of the junction unmatched. CDR3 length equals 15 residues. CDR3 sequence: CASRSGQGYFYEQYF. The DNA for the CDR3 is TGTGCCAGCAGATCCGGACAGGGGTATTTTTACGAGCAGTACTTC.

This clone was detected only once. The DNA of the CDR3 is TGTGCCAGCAGCTATAGCGGGAATGAGCAGTTCTTC. Translation: CASSYSGNEQFF. The chain recombines TRBV27 with TRBJ2-1; 7 bases are a match to TRBD2. The CDR3 covers 12 residues. Losses at the gene ends were 6 bases for V and 7 bases for J; bases not matched to a gene: 3. Germline CDR1 MNHEY, CDR2 SMNVEV (reference sequence).

The chain recombines TRBV7-8 with TRBJ1-3; D is perhaps TRBD1 (5 bases). The CDR3 spans 16 residues. V was pared by 0 bases and J by 2 bases, with 11 bases between. Germline CDR1 reads SGHVS; CDR2 reads FQNEAQ. CDR3 nucleotide sequence: TGTGCCAGCAGCTTAGCGGTCAGGGCGGCTGGAAACACCATATATTTT. As protein: CASSLAVRAAGNTIYF.

The chain combines TRBV9 with TRBJ2-1, with 7 bases matching TRBD2. This CDR3 region has 12 residues. Losses at the gene ends were 3 bases for V and 13 bases for J; bases not matched to a gene: 7. Germline V gene sequence: CDR1 SGDLS, CDR2 YYNGEE. CDR3 sequence: CASSATSARQFF. CDR3 DNA sequence: TGTGCCAGCAGCGCTACTAGCGCTCGACAGTTCTTC.

The chain is built from TRBV4-3 and TRBJ2-2; the D is unclear. Trimming stripped 0 bases from V and 4 bases from J, with 15 bases between. Germline lookup yields CDR1 LGHNA and CDR2 YSLEER. The CDR3 is 17 amino acids. CDR3 protein: CASSQDRLQAITGELFF. CDR3 bases: TGCGCCAGCAGCCAAGATAGGCTCCAGGCGATCACCGGGGAGCTGTTTTTT.